These 30 T cell receptor beta chains were all obtained from the same sample, sequenced in a study of response to subunit inactivated influenza vaccine (dated by TCRdb to the late 2010s). Libraries were prepared through RT-PCR. The sequencer listed for this sample is Illumina HiSeq 2500. TCRdb itself trimmed the public reads at Q25 with fastp, ran MiXCR and retained productive beta chains. CDR3 protein sequences are deduplicated, and each keeps its most common genes and DNA. The sample table records about 610,000 distinct CDR3 sequences; about 14% of these occur just once. Around 10% of the sample belongs to the ten largest clones. The sample consisted of PBMCs from blood, taken roughly 13 days after vaccination. These receptor sequences come from a middle-aged man who received an inactivated influenza vaccine. Donor details come from another sample of the same person, matched by shared clones.

The rearrangement joins TRBV28 to TRBJ2-2; 10 nucleotides line up with TRBD2. The germline CDR1 and CDR2 sequences are MDHEN and SYDVKM. The CDR3 is 16 amino acids. Germline trimming cut 3 bases from V and 6 bases from J; bases unmatched to any gene: 7. CDR3 DNA sequence: TGTGCCAGCAGTTTCTTACTAGCGGGAAGGTCCGGGGAGCTGTTTTTT. Translation: CASSFLLAGRSGELFF.

The V gene is TRBV20-1, the J gene TRBJ1-4, with D uncertain. The V end lost 3 bases, the J end lost 0 bases, and 8 bases lay between the germline ends. The CDR3 spans 14 residues. Looked up from germline, CDR1 is DFQATT and CDR2 is SNEGSKA (reference sequence). The CDR3 here is CSASIPATNEKLFF. Written as DNA, the CDR3 is TGCAGTGCTAGTATACCTGCAACTAATGAAAAACTGTTTTTT.

This clonotype was detected only a few times. The gene calls are TRBV20-1 and TRBJ2-2; possible D gene TRBD2, 5 bases. The CDR3 runs to 15 residues. Deletions cut 0 bases from V and 1 base from J, with 9 bases between. Germline V gene lookup returns CDR1 DFQATT and CDR2 SNEGSKA (reference sequence). CDR3 in amino acids: CSARDGRGNTGELFF. The CDR3 DNA sequence: TGCAGTGCTAGAGATGGTCGGGGGAACACCGGGGAGCTGTTTTTT.

V gene TRBV2 combines with J gene TRBJ2-5, with 7 positions matching TRBD2. After removal of 6 bases from V and 5 bases from J, the junction contained 12 bases not matched to a gene. This CDR3 is 15 amino acids long. Germline V lookup: CDR1 SNHLY, CDR2 FYNNEI. CDR3 protein: CASRIEFSGRETQYF. The CDR3 region has the DNA TGTGCCAGCAGAATTGAATTTAGCGGGCGGGAGACCCAGTACTTC.

V and J are TRBV20-1 and TRBJ2-7; 10 bases map to TRBD2. The trim removed 6 bases at V and 3 bases at J, leaving 11 bases unmatched. The CDR3 loop spans 15 amino acids. The germline V gene has CDR1 DFQATT and CDR2 SNEGSKA (reference sequence). For the CDR3, the DNA is TGCAGTGCCCTACCGGGACTAGCGACCCTCTACGAGCAGTACTTC. Translated, it gives CSALPGLATLYEQYF.

This clonotype was seen a few times. The chain couples TRBV20-1 to TRBJ2-2; tentatively, D is TRBD1 (6 bases). The CDR3 covers 15 residues. Germline CDR1 and CDR2: DFQATT and SNEGSKA (reference sequence). V lost 0 bases, J lost 6 bases, and 14 bases lay in between. The CDR3 is CSARDWAGASGELFF. The CDR3 nucleotides read TGCAGTGCTAGAGATTGGGCAGGGGCGTCCGGGGAGCTGTTTTTT.

In its sample, this clonotype was seen many times. The rearrangement uses TRBV12-3 or TRBV12-4 and TRBJ2-1, with D hard to call. Deletions cut 6 bases from V and 8 bases from J, with 11 bases between. The CDR3 spans 12 residues. The CDR3 nucleotides read TGTGCCAGCAGGTCGATCGGCCATGAGCAGTTCTTC. Protein product: CASRSIGHEQFF.

J is TRBJ1-1 and V is TRBV6-1; a weak D match, TRBD1 (6 bases). Germline lookup yields CDR1 MNHNS and CDR2 SASEGT. Trimming left V 1 base short and J 1 base short, with 10 bases between. The CDR3 extends over 15 amino acids. The CDR3 sequence is CASSEDWTANTEAFF. CDR3 sequence (DNA): TGTGCCAGCAGTGAAGATTGGACAGCGAACACTGAAGCTTTCTTT.

This clonotype has more than one count but fewer than ten. The rearrangement uses TRBV10-3 and TRBJ2-3; 10 bases map to TRBD1. The length of the CDR3 is 15 residues. J lost 4 bases, V lost 4 bases, and 5 bases had no gene match. Germline V gene data show CDR1 as ENHRY and CDR2 as SYGVKD. CDR3 nucleotide sequence: TGTGCCATCAGTGCCCGAGGACAGGGGGCAGATACGCAGTATTTT. It encodes CAISARGQGADTQYF.

The rearrangement uses TRBV7-8 and TRBJ1-2; D uncertain. V lost 8 bases and J lost 0, with 16 bases in between. CDR3 length: 15 residues. Germline V gives CDR1 SGHVS, CDR2 FQNEAQ. The CDR3 DNA sequence: TGTGCCAGCCATTATGGGGTTTTTGCTAACTATGGCTACACCTTC. Amino acid sequence: CASHYGVFANYGYTF.

The rearrangement uses TRBV5-6 and TRBJ2-4, with D possibly being TRBD1 (7 bases). The V end lost 0 bases, the J end lost 3 bases, and 13 bases lay between the germline ends. The CDR3 covers 16 residues. Germline V gene sequence: CDR1 SGHDT, CDR2 YYEEEE. As DNA, the CDR3 is TGTGCCAGCAGCTTGGAGGAGGGGGCCTACAAAAACATTCAGTACTTC. This sequence encodes CASSLEEGAYKNIQYF.

The chain links TRBV11-2 to TRBJ2-5; TRBD1 agrees at 9 bases. After removal of 3 bases from V and 5 bases from J, the junction contained 25 bases not matched to a gene. From germline, CDR1 is SGHAT and CDR2 FQNNGV. There are 21 residues in the CDR3. CDR3 loop: CASSLKGARWDRVRGSETQYF. The CDR3 nucleotides are TGTGCCAGCAGCTTGAAAGGGGCCCGATGGGACAGGGTTAGGGGCAGCGAGACCCAGTACTTC. Together with reference TRBV11-2 and TRBJ2-5, the CDR3 gives the full variable domain: EAGVAQSPRYKIIEKRQSVAFWCNPISGHATLYWYQQILGQGPKLLIQFQNNGVVDDSQLPKDRFSAERLKGVDSTLKIQPAKLEDSAVYLCASSLKGARWDRVRGSETQYFGPGTRLLVL.

This clonotype has just a few counts. The V gene is TRBV14, the J gene TRBJ1-2; D gene unclear. Looked up from germline, CDR1 is SGHDN and CDR2 is FVKESK. V was shortened by 6 bases and J by 0 bases, with 8 bases between the two germline ends. This CDR3 region has 13 residues. CDR3 DNA sequence: TGTGCCAGCAGTTGGGATACTAACTATGGCTACACCTTC. Protein sequence: CASSWDTNYGYTF.

The V gene is TRBV7-9, the J gene TRBJ1-4; 12 bases are shared with TRBD1. Germline CDR1 reads SEHNR; CDR2 reads FQNEAQ (reference sequence). The V segment lost 4 bases and the J segment 6 bases; nucleotides outside the gene matches: 3. This CDR3 is 15 amino acids long. The chain's CDR3 is CASSSGTGGDEKLFF. CDR3 sequence (DNA): TGTGCCAGCAGCTCTGGGACAGGGGGCGATGAAAAACTGTTTTTT.

On this clonotype: This may be a read error: a much more frequent sequence differs by one nucleotide. This chain joins TRBV5-1 and TRBJ2-5; a possible D gene is TRBD2 (5 bases). The CDR3 consists of 16 residues. Per germline, CDR1 SGHRS and CDR2 YFSETQ. The V end was cut by 2 bases, the J end by 4 bases, with 18 bases between. The CDR3 bases are TGCGCCAGCAGCTTTATGACTACGGTCCCGGGAGAGACCCAGTACTTC. The encoded protein is CASSFMTTVPGETQYF.

This clonotype was seen more than once but under ten times. V gene TRBV5-1 combines with J gene TRBJ2-2; D gene unclear. V was shortened by 4 bases and J by 2 bases, with 15 bases between the two germline ends. The CDR3 has 16 amino acids. Germline V gene sequence: CDR1 SGHRS, CDR2 YFSETQ. This CDR3 reads CASSPMGGPNTGELFF. DNA for the CDR3: TGCGCCAGCAGCCCAATGGGCGGACCTAACACCGGGGAGCTGTTTTTT.

V is TRBV7-2 and J is TRBJ2-7; 8 bases agree with TRBD2. Trimming took 1 base from V and 1 from J; bases not matched to a gene: 3. CDR3 length equals 15 residues. Germline V lookup: CDR1 SGHTA, CDR2 FQGNSA. CDR3 DNA sequence: TGTGCCAGCAGCTTAGACGGGGGGGAGTCCTACGAGCAGTACTTC. This gives the protein CASSLDGGESYEQYF. Using reference TRBV7-2 and TRBJ2-7 for the parts outside the CDR3, the full variable domain is GAGVSQSPSNKVTEKGKDVELRCDPISGHTALYWYRQSLGQGLEFLIYFQGNSAPDKSGLPSDRFSAERTGGSVSTLTIQRTQQEDSAVYLCASSLDGGESYEQYFGPGTRLTVT.

Many counts were recorded for this clonotype. This chain connects TRBV7-8 to TRBJ2-2; 15 positions match TRBD2. The germline gives CDR1 SGHVS, CDR2 FQNEAQ. The CDR3 runs to 17 residues. Unmatched junction bases numbered 2, after V lost 4 bases and J lost 2 bases. CDR3 loop: CASSSGLAGGNTGELFF. DNA of the CDR3: TGTGCCAGCAGCTCGGGACTAGCGGGAGGAAACACCGGGGAGCTGTTTTTT.

In this sample, this clonotype turned up a few times. This rearrangement joins TRBV28 to TRBJ1-6; D ambiguous. This CDR3 region has 15 residues. V was shortened by 1 base and J by 5 bases, with 9 bases between the two germline ends. From germline, CDR1 is MDHEN and CDR2 SYDVKM. The CDR3 is CASSLSLGDNSPLHF. For the CDR3, the DNA is TGTGCCAGCAGTTTATCCCTAGGCGATAATTCACCCCTCCACTTT.

This clonotype occurred a few times. This chain joins TRBV15 and TRBJ2-3; TRBD1 might be the D (6 bases). CDR3 length: 17 residues. The V gene lost 1 base and the J gene lost 3 bases, with 17 bases spanning the gap. Germline loops: CDR1 LNHNV, CDR2 YYDKDF (reference sequence). Here the CDR3 reads CATSRGVEGRGTDTQYF. In DNA form, the CDR3 reads TGTGCCACCAGCAGAGGAGTGGAAGGCAGGGGAACAGATACGCAGTATTTT.

The rearrangement links TRBV9 to TRBJ1-4; a possible D gene is TRBD1 (5 bases). The germline gives CDR1 SGDLS, CDR2 YYNGEE. The V end lost 4 bases, the J end lost 4 bases, and 14 bases lay between the germline ends. This CDR3 is 15 amino acids long. The CDR3 DNA follows: TGTGCCAGCAGCCCCCGGACAACCCGTAATGAAAAACTGTTTTTT. It translates to CASSPRTTRNEKLFF.

The chain links TRBV12-3 or TRBV12-4 to TRBJ1-1; D not resolved. Trimming took off 2 bases at V and 7 bases at J, with 14 bases between the two ends. The CDR3 length is 14 residues. The CDR3 bases are TGTGCCAGCAGTTTAACCCGACGGAAGGTTGAAGCTTTCTTT. It yields the protein CASSLTRRKVEAFF.

The chain carries TRBV27 and TRBJ2-3, with 7 bases lining up with TRBD2. Germline CDR1 MNHEY, CDR2 SMNVEV (reference sequence). This CDR3 is 11 amino acids long. CDR3 in amino acids: CTSGRAGTQYF. In nucleotides, the CDR3 is TGTACCTCAGGGAGGGCAGGTACGCAGTATTTT.

Note on this clonotype: An end of the junction does not agree with germline; a read error may underlie this. The chain has TRBV28 and TRBJ2-6; the D gene is possibly TRBD2 (6 bases). There are 16 residues in the CDR3. In germline, CDR1 is MDHEN, CDR2 SYDVKM. As DNA, the CDR3 is TGTGCCAGCAGTTTCTTCGGGAGCTCTGGGGCCAACGTCCTGAATTTC. This encodes CASSFFGSSGANVLNF.

V is TRBV5-5 and J is TRBJ2-7, with 8 bases that match TRBD1. After removal of 4 bases from V and 4 bases from J, the junction contained 7 bases not matched to a gene. The CDR3 sequence is 14 residues long. Germline V CDR1 and CDR2: SGHKS, YYEKEE (reference sequence). The CDR3 DNA is TGTGCCAGCAGCCAGGGGGCTCTTTCTTACGAGCAGTACTTC. Its translation: CASSQGALSYEQYF.

The chain has TRBV7-6 and TRBJ1-2; a weak D match, TRBD1 (6 bases). Germline V gene data show CDR1 as SGHVS and CDR2 as FNYEAQ. CDR3 length equals 16 residues. Deletions cut 1 base from V and 3 bases from J, with 15 bases between. The CDR3 nucleotides are TGTGCCAGCAGCTTAGAGCTCTCGACAGGCGACTATGGCTACACCTTC. Encoded protein: CASSLELSTGDYGYTF. Full variable domain (rest looked up from reference TRBV7-6 and TRBJ1-2): GAGVSQSPRYKVTKRGQDVALRCDPISGHVSLYWYRQALGQGPEFLTYFNYEAQQDKSGLPNDRFSAERPEGSISTLTIQRTEQRDSAMYRCASSLELSTGDYGYTFGSGTRLTVV.

At least ten counts were recorded for this clonotype. CDR3 residues: CASSISARGYEQYF. The CDR3 DNA follows: TGTGCCAGTAGTATATCGGCTAGGGGCTACGAGCAGTACTTC. This chain joins TRBV19 and TRBJ2-7; D is possibly TRBD1 (5 bases). CDR1 and CDR2 from the germline V gene are LNHDA and SQIVND (reference sequence). The CDR3 has 14 residues. The V end lost 2 bases, the J end lost 3 bases, and 11 bases lay between the germline ends.

The V call is TRBV28, the J call TRBJ2-7; 11 bases line up with TRBD2. In germline, CDR1 is MDHEN, CDR2 SYDVKM. This CDR3 has 15 residues. The V segment lost 3 bases and the J segment 4 bases; nucleotides outside the gene matches: 5. This chain's CDR3 is CASSFQTSGRYEQYF. In DNA form, the CDR3 reads TGTGCCAGCAGTTTTCAAACTAGCGGGAGATACGAGCAGTACTTC. The whole variable domain, remainder taken from reference TRBV28 and TRBJ2-7, is DVKVTQSSRYLVKRTGEKVFLECVQDMDHENMFWYRQDPGLGLRLIYFSYDVKMKEKGDIPEGYSVSREKKERFSLILESASTNQTSMYLCASSFQTSGRYEQYFGPGTRLTVT.

This rearrangement joins TRBV7-2 to TRBJ2-2; no definite D call. V was pared by 5 bases and J by 0 bases, with 7 bases between. CDR3 size: 14 residues. CDR1 SGHTA and CDR2 FQGNSA come from the germline V gene. The DNA of the CDR3 is TGTGCCAGCAGCGAACAGCCGAACACCGGGGAGCTGTTTTTT. Encoded protein: CASSEQPNTGELFF.

This clonotype occurred a few times. The chain has TRBV20-1 and TRBJ2-3; D is uncertain. CDR1 and CDR2 (germline): DFQATT, SNEGSKA (reference sequence). This CDR3 contains 15 residues. V gave up 3 bases and J gave up 1 base, with 14 bases separating them. The CDR3 here is CSASANSHRTDTQYF. For the CDR3, the DNA is TGCAGTGCTAGTGCCAACAGCCACCGCACAGATACGCAGTATTTT.